This T cell receptor (beta chain) emerged from a study of T cells in Graves' hyperthyroidism and ophthalmopathy. A few counts support this clonotype. Its target is not known. Graves' hyperthyroidism showing no ophthalmopathy progression within 18 months was considered stable. Study findings and constraints: Ophthalmopathy was separated from stable hyperthyroidism by a 13 V-J model.

The investigators amplified TCR beta CDR3 regions from RNA transcripts. Carried out on the TCR CDR3, a first-round RT-PCR used the HTBI primer set. Each CDR3 protein is one row after TCRdb ran MiXCR on the multiplex PCR reads. The sample contains fewer than 900,000 distinct CDR3 sequences, about a sixth of which appear only once. Germline CDR1 and CDR2: SNHLY and FYNNEI. With V trimmed by 8 bases and J by 8 bases, 11 bases remained unmatched. The CDR3 totals 14 residues. The TCR sequence derives from a man between 18 and 35 years old with Graves' hyperthyroidism. Specimen: blood. This chain connects TRBV2 to TRBJ2-1, with 8 bases identical to TRBD2. In nucleotides, the CDR3 is TGTGCCAGCGGTGCTAGCGGGTGGACCGATGAGCAGTTCTTC. Translated: CASGASGWTDEQFF.